Listed here are 5 T cell receptor beta chains from one sample, sequenced in a study of identical twins. A single record per CDR3 protein comes from TCRdb applying MiXCR to the 5' RACE reads. The data contain some 200,000 distinct CDR3 sequences, about 7.5% of them singletons. In addition, the sample was reused for a study of yellow fever vaccine responses in identical twins.

Sample: memory (CD45RO+) T cells sorted from blood. These receptors were obtained from a woman under 30 in good health.

This clonotype occurred many times. The CDR3 sequence: CAISETGTDYEQYF. CDR3 DNA: TGTGCCATCAGTGAGACCGGGACAGACTACGAGCAGTACTTC. The V gene is TRBV10-3, the J gene TRBJ2-7; 7 bases fit TRBD1. Germline loops: CDR1 ENHRY, CDR2 SYGVKD. The CDR3 loop spans 14 amino acids. V lost 2 bases and J lost 3; bases outside the gene matches: 4.

With regard to this clonotype: A read error may be the cause here, since a much bigger clone is one base away. This chain uses TRBV27 with TRBJ2-5, with 10 bases that match TRBD1. V dropped 5 bases and J dropped 4; count of bases not matched to a gene: 7. This CDR3 is 15 amino acids long. Looked up from germline, CDR1 is MNHEY and CDR2 is SMNVEV (reference sequence). The DNA for the CDR3 is TGTGCCAGCAGTAGTCCCTGGACAGGGGGAGAGACCCAGTACTTC. Amino acids: CASSSPWTGGETQYF.

The table lists this clonotype with many counts. The chain combines TRBV12-3 or TRBV12-4 with TRBJ1-2; no clear D. V lost 3 bases and J lost 8, with 10 bases in between. The length of the CDR3 is 12 residues. The CDR3 nucleotides are TGTGCCAGCAGTTTGTATCTCGGGGGCTACACCTTC. Its translation is CASSLYLGGYTF.

This clonotype was counted a few times. This chain links TRBV7-2 with TRBJ1-1, with a possible D match to TRBD1 (5 bases). Germline CDR1 and CDR2: SGHTA and FQGNSA. CDR3 size: 14 residues. V shed 1 base and J shed 3 bases, with 9 bases lying between them. The CDR3 loop reads CASSLGRVYTEAFF. CDR3 coding DNA: TGTGCCAGCAGCTTAGGCAGGGTGTACACTGAAGCTTTCTTT.

The genes are TRBV7-3 and TRBJ1-2; tentatively, D is TRBD1 (5 bases). CDR1 is SGHTA, CDR2 FQGTGA, per germline. This CDR3 comprises 13 residues. V dropped 1 base and J dropped 10 bases, with 13 bases sitting between them. DNA for the CDR3: TGTGCCAGCAGCTTAAACGGGGACCGCGACTACACCTTC. Protein: CASSLNGDRDYTF.